This entry lists 29 T cell receptor beta chains sequenced from one sample in a study of blood T cell repertoires in COVID-19. Profiled with immunoSEQ multiplex PCR; TCRdb holds only in-frame clones, not every one. This sample has roughly 250,000 clones, with about 90% found just once. Specimen: peripheral blood. Receptors originate from a man aged 55 to 70 who had recovered from COVID-19.

The chain is built from TRBV3-1 (or the pseudogene TRBV3-2) and TRBJ2-2; maybe TRBD2 (6 bases). From germline, CDR1 is LGHDT and CDR2 YNNKEL (reference sequence). Trimming took off 3 bases at V and 11 bases at J, with 13 bases between the two ends. The CDR3 covers 13 residues. The CDR3 is CASSHNVGLELFF. CDR3 in DNA: TGTGCCAGCAGCCATAACGTGGGACTCGAGCTGTTTTTT.

V is TRBV23-1 and J is TRBJ2-5; D perhaps matches TRBD2 (5 bases). TRBV23-1 falls under the ORF class, with uncertain function. Trimming shortened V by 11 bases and J by 0 bases, and 13 bases separated the two germline ends. The CDR3 is 13 amino acids. Here the CDR3 reads CAGGSGNQETQYF. The CDR3 coding sequence is TGCGCCGGCGGATCGGGGAACCAAGAGACCCAGTACTTC.

The chain has TRBV5-1 and TRBJ2-2, with no clear D. This CDR3 spans 14 amino acids. V shed 0 bases and J shed 6 bases, with 9 bases lying between them. Per the germline V gene, CDR1 is SGHRS and CDR2 is YFSETQ. The CDR3 region is CASSLDRDSGELFF. CDR3 coding DNA: TGCGCCAGCAGCTTGGACCGAGACTCCGGGGAGCTGTTTTTT.

The V and J genes are TRBV28 and TRBJ2-7, with 8 bases fitting TRBD1. Germline-derived CDR1 and CDR2 are MDHEN and SYDVKM. The CDR3 contains 16 residues. With 6 bases clipped from V and 5 bases from J, the junction kept 15 bases outside the gene matches. CDR3 in amino acids: CASSSGNRGRIDEQYV. CDR3 sequence (DNA): TGTGCCAGCAGCTCCGGAAACAGGGGGAGGATTGACGAGCAGTACGTC.

This rearrangement joins TRBV2 to TRBJ2-7; maybe TRBD2 (6 bases). Germline V CDR1 and CDR2: SNHLY, FYNNEI. CDR3 length: 17 amino acids. The ends were cut back, 4 bases at V and 6 bases at J, with 25 bases in the middle. DNA of the CDR3: TGTGCCAGCAGTGTATCTAACGCAGCCAGAGGGACTTCCGAGCAGTACTTC. Its protein is CASSVSNAARGTSEQYF.

V usage is TRBV18 and J usage is TRBJ1-1; D uncertain. Germline V lookup: CDR1 KGHSH, CDR2 LQKENI. This CDR3 has 15 residues. V lost 1 base to trimming and J lost 3 bases, with 12 bases between them. This chain's CDR3 is CASSPRIASYTEAFF. CDR3 DNA: TGTGCCAGCTCACCACGAATCGCCAGTTACACTGAAGCTTTCTTT.

V gene TRBV10-1 combines with J gene TRBJ1-2; D gene unclear. V lost 8 bases and J 4 bases, leaving 14 bases between the germline ends. The CDR3 has 13 amino acids. Germline assignment: CDR1 WNHNN and CDR2 SYGVQD (reference sequence). The chain's CDR3 is CASVPTGFYGYTF. In DNA form, the CDR3 reads TGCGCCAGCGTCCCTACGGGGTTCTATGGCTACACCTTC.

The J gene is TRBJ2-7, the V gene TRBV2; D call uncertain. Germline CDR1 and CDR2: SNHLY and FYNNEI. V shed 9 bases and J shed 7 bases, with 16 bases lying between them. CDR3 length: 12 amino acids. The CDR3: CASATYAREQYF. The DNA for the CDR3 is TGTGCCAGTGCTACGTACGCGAGGGAGCAGTACTTC.

V is TRBV11-3 and J is TRBJ2-3; the D gene is possibly TRBD2 (5 bases). This CDR3 is 13 amino acids long. The germline V gene encodes CDR1 SGHNT and CDR2 YENEEA. The V end lost 5 bases, the J end lost 4 bases, and 10 bases lay between the germline ends. CDR3 DNA: TGTGCCAGCAGCCGCTCTAGCCCAGATACGCAGTATTTT. This encodes CASSRSSPDTQYF.

This sequence joins TRBV6-6 and TRBJ2-3; weak D call: TRBD2 (6 bases). This CDR3 has 14 residues. Trimming removed 5 bases from V and 1 base from J, with 10 bases in between. CDR1 is MNHNY and CDR2 is SVGAGI in the germline V gene (reference sequence). CDR3 DNA: TGTGCCAGCAGTCAAGGCGGGGGCACAGATACGCAGTATTTT. This gives the protein CASSQGGGTDTQYF.

This sequence joins TRBV7-8 and TRBJ2-3, with 10 bases matching TRBD1. This CDR3 contains 14 residues. In germline, CDR1 is SGHVS, CDR2 FQNEAQ. Unmatched junction bases numbered 3, after V lost 6 bases and J lost 3 bases. The CDR3, as DNA: TGTGCCAGCAGACGGGACAGGGGAACAGATACGCAGTATTTT. Translated, it gives CASRRDRGTDTQYF.

The chain recombines TRBV19 with TRBJ1-1; D might be TRBD1 (5 bases). V lost 5 bases, J lost 5 bases, and 12 bases lay in between. The germline V gene has CDR1 LNHDA and CDR2 SQIVND (reference sequence). The CDR3 runs to 13 residues. DNA of the CDR3: TGTGCCAGTAGTGTATACGGGGGTACTGAAGCTTTCTTT. It codes for CASSVYGGTEAFF.

The J gene is TRBJ1-1, the V gene TRBV5-1, with TRBD1 matching over 9 bases. The CDR3 contains 15 residues. V was clipped by 0 bases and J by 4 bases; unmatched bases: 4. CDR1 is SGHRS, CDR2 YFSETQ, per germline. The CDR3 region is CASSLGQGVPTEAFF. CDR3 bases: TGCGCCAGCAGCTTGGGACAGGGGGTACCCACTGAAGCTTTCTTT.

This sequence joins TRBV6-5 and TRBJ1-2; TRBD1 matches 9 bases. Germline V CDR1 and CDR2: MNHEY, SVGAGI. CDR3 length: 15 residues. V shed 5 bases, J shed 9 bases, and the junction held 13 bases outside the gene matches. The CDR3 DNA follows: TGTGCCAGCAGTCCGGGTAGACAGGGGGTACCTCGCTACACCTTC. As protein: CASSPGRQGVPRYTF.

The chain has TRBV27 and TRBJ1-1; D perhaps matches TRBD1 (5 bases). CDR1 is MNHEY and CDR2 is SMNVEV in the germline V gene (reference sequence). CDR3 length: 10 amino acids. CDR3 bases: TGTGCGGGGGGGGGACCGCGGGCTTTCTTT. Its translation is CAGGGPRAFF.

This clone was detected only once. The CDR3 is CASSETGTGEPYGYTF. In DNA, the CDR3 is TGTGCCAGCAGTGAAACCGGGACAGGGGAACCCTATGGCTACACCTTC. The chain links TRBV6-1 to TRBJ1-2; TRBD1 matches 10 bases. Per the germline V gene, CDR1 is MNHNS and CDR2 is SASEGT. CDR3 length equals 16 residues. J lost 4 bases, V lost 2 bases, and 7 bases had no gene match.

This chain connects TRBV28 to TRBJ1-5, with a tentative D call TRBD1 (5 bases). The length of the CDR3 is 15 residues. Per germline, CDR1 MDHEN and CDR2 SYDVKM. V lost 5 bases, J lost 3 bases, and 14 bases lay in between. CDR3: CASSPHQGNNQPQHF. The CDR3 bases are TGTGCCAGCAGTCCGCATCAGGGAAACAATCAGCCCCAGCATTTT.

This rearrangement joins TRBV6-4 to TRBJ2-7; TRBD1 aligns across 8 bases. V lost 6 bases to trimming and J lost 4 bases; unmatched junction nucleotides: 11. Germline V lookup: CDR1 MRHNA, CDR2 SNTAGT. The CDR3 sequence is 15 residues long. The CDR3 reads CASSPRTGFLYEQYV. The CDR3 DNA sequence: TGTGCCAGCAGCCCCAGGACAGGGTTTTTATACGAGCAGTACGTC.

This chain links TRBV5-6 with TRBJ2-3; D is perhaps TRBD2 (5 bases). The germline V gene has CDR1 SGHDT and CDR2 YYEEEE. This CDR3 spans 17 amino acids. The V and J ends lost 0 bases and 1 base respectively, with 15 bases between them. The CDR3 DNA is TGTGCCAGCAGCTTGGGCGGCTATGGAGCGGGCACAGATACGCAGTATTTT. This encodes CASSLGGYGAGTDTQYF. The whole variable domain, filled in from reference TRBV5-6 and TRBJ2-3, reads DAGVTQSPTHLIKTRGQQVTLRCSPKSGHDTVSWYQQALGQGPQFIFQYYEEEERQRGNFPDRFSGHQFPNYSSELNVNALLLGDSALYLCASSLGGYGAGTDTQYFGPGTRLTVL.

The chain links TRBV7-8 to TRBJ2-2; D remains ambiguous. V lost 7 bases and J lost 5, with 11 bases in between. Germline V gene sequence: CDR1 SGHVS, CDR2 FQNEAQ. This CDR3 comprises 13 residues. This chain's CDR3 is CASTPFGTGELFF. CDR3 coding DNA: TGTGCCAGCACCCCGTTCGGGACCGGGGAGCTGTTTTTT.

This rearrangement joins TRBV19 to TRBJ2-1; D is uncertain. V dropped 1 base and J dropped 1 base, with 11 bases sitting between them. The germline V gene encodes CDR1 LNHDA and CDR2 SQIVND (reference sequence). The CDR3 runs to 16 residues. The CDR3 protein is CASSIGRLGSYNEQFF. The CDR3 nucleotides read TGTGCCAGTAGTATAGGTCGCCTAGGTTCCTACAATGAGCAGTTCTTC.

The J gene is TRBJ1-1, the V gene TRBV18, with 9 bases lining up with TRBD1. The CDR3 is 15 amino acids. Germline CDR1 KGHSH, CDR2 LQKENI. J lost 0 bases, V lost 3 bases, and 2 bases had no gene match. CDR3 amino acids: CASSPGQGMNTEAFF. The CDR3 nucleotides read TGTGCCAGCTCACCCGGACAGGGGATGAACACTGAAGCTTTCTTT. The whole variable domain, remainder taken from reference TRBV18 and TRBJ1-1, is NAGVMQNPRHLVRRRGQEARLRCSPMKGHSHVYWYRQLPEEGLKFMVYLQKENIIDESGMPKERFSAEFPKEGPSILRIQQVVRGDSAAYFCASSPGQGMNTEAFFGQGTRLTVV.

A note on this clone: Other DNA sequences in the sample encode the same CDR3. The rearrangement links TRBV19 to TRBJ2-7; no firm D call. CDR3 length equals 13 residues. Trimming stripped 5 bases from V and 0 bases from J, with 8 bases between. Germline V gene data show CDR1 as LNHDA and CDR2 as SQIVND (reference sequence). CDR3 nucleotides: TGTGCCAGTAGTCGAACAGTCTCCTACGAGCAGTACTTC. This codes for CASSRTVSYEQYF.

CDR3 residues: CASSVDPSGTSGGADTQYF. Written as DNA, the CDR3 is TGTGCCAGCAGCGTAGATCCTTCGGGGACTAGCGGGGGGGCAGATACGCAGTATTTT. The chain carries TRBV9 and TRBJ2-3; 16 nucleotides match TRBD2. The germline V gene has CDR1 SGDLS and CDR2 YYNGEE. The CDR3 covers 19 residues. With 0 bases clipped from V and 4 bases from J, the junction kept 8 bases outside the gene matches.

This clone has a single count. Written as DNA, the CDR3 is TGTGCCAGCAGCCAGAGTCTAGCGGGGGGGCCGTACGAGCAGTACTTC. It yields the protein CASSQSLAGGPYEQYF. The chain carries TRBV4-2 and TRBJ2-7; 12 positions match TRBD2. CDR3 length: 16 amino acids. J gave up 4 bases and V 3 bases, and 7 bases lay outside the gene matches. Germline V CDR1 and CDR2: LGHNA, YNFKEQ.

The rearrangement uses TRBV19 and TRBJ1-4; D unresolved. This CDR3 is built from 14 residues. V lost 3 bases and J 9 bases, leaving 14 bases between the germline ends. Per the germline V gene, CDR1 is LNHDA and CDR2 is SQIVND (reference sequence). The CDR3 is CASSISGTWKKLFF. CDR3 in DNA: TGTGCCAGTAGTATTAGCGGAACATGGAAAAAACTGTTTTTT.

CDR3 sequence (DNA): TGTGCCAGCAGTGAAGGCGGGGCCTCTGGGGCCAACGTCCTGACTTTC. It is translated as CASSEGGASGANVLTF. This chain connects TRBV2 to TRBJ2-6; TRBD2 is a possible D gene (6 bases). CDR1 is SNHLY, CDR2 FYNNEI, per germline. CDR3 length equals 16 residues. The germline V and J ends were trimmed by 1 base and 0 bases, with 7 bases remaining between them.

This chain's CDR3 is CASSSRSGRSYNEQFF. For the CDR3, the DNA is TGTGCCAGCAGCTCGCGAAGCGGCCGCTCCTACAATGAGCAGTTCTTC. The V and J genes are TRBV11-2 and TRBJ2-1, with D maybe TRBD2 (5 bases). V dropped 4 bases and J dropped 0 bases, with 13 bases sitting between them. The germline CDR1 and CDR2 sequences are SGHAT and FQNNGV. The CDR3 consists of 16 residues.

This chain joins TRBV5-4 and TRBJ1-2; 9 positions match TRBD1. Germline CDR1 is SGHNT and CDR2 is YYREEE (reference sequence). J lost 5 bases, V lost 6 bases, and 8 bases had no gene match. This CDR3 spans 14 amino acids. The CDR3 bases are TGTGCCAGCACCCAGGACAGGGGCGCGTATGGCTACACCTTC. It translates to CASTQDRGAYGYTF.